This record looks at one T cell receptor beta chain sequence and its context. This sample was included in a study of blood T cell repertoires in COVID-19. Whole-study context: COVID-19 samples collected from the United States, Italy and Spain covered acute and convalescent phases. The cDNA or gDNA used as material had been derived from T cells, B-cell-depleted T cells, or PBMCs.

Per the original methods: Scientists estimated how many nucleated cells there were by amplifying reference gene primers. Clones were sequenced by immunoSEQ multiplex PCR, and TCRdb holds only the in-frame ones, with some missing. Clone size and the V and J calls come from that table; the DNA yielded D and trimming. Of 44,000 or so clones in the sample, 70% to 90% are singletons; the top ten hold 7.5% to 10%. The germline CDR1 and CDR2 sequences are SGHAT and FQNNGV. Trimming took 2 bases from V and 1 from J, leaving 8 bases between them. This CDR3 comprises 14 residues. The chain links TRBV11-2 to TRBJ1-2; no clear D gene. The sequence was collected from a human donor in a cohort sampled during active COVID-19. The specimen was peripheral blood. CDR3 region: CASSLYTVNYGYTF. The CDR3 DNA reads TGTGCCAGCAGCTTATATACGGTTAACTATGGCTACACCTTC. The full variable domain, in which reference TRBV11-2 and TRBJ1-2 provide the parts outside the CDR3, is EAGVAQSPRYKIIEKRQSVAFWCNPISGHATLYWYQQILGQGPKLLIQFQNNGVVDDSQLPKDRFSAERLKGVDSTLKIQPAKLEDSAVYLCASSLYTVNYGYTFGSGTRLTVV.